Below are 27 T cell receptor beta chains sequenced from a single sample in a study of cytomegalovirus exposure and HLA in healthy donors. The primer mix had 60 Vbeta and 13 Jbeta primers. TCRdb's copy holds only in-frame clones and misses some; the assay was immunoSEQ multiplex PCR. The sample has more than 85,000 clones, roughly three quarters seen once. Sequenced material: PBMCs. These receptor sequences come from a man aged 40-55 years in good health and CMV-seronegative.

This clone was detected only a few times. At one end the junction does not follow the germline gene, possibly because of a read error. The rearrangement joins TRBV7-9 to TRBJ2-7, with no clear D. Per the germline V gene, CDR1 is SEHNR and CDR2 is FQNEAQ (reference sequence). The length of the CDR3 is 12 residues. In nucleotides, the CDR3 is TGTTCCAGCAGCCAGTCGGGCTACGAGCAGTACTTC. It translates to CSSSQSGYEQYF.

The chain employs TRBV27 and TRBJ2-7; 11 nucleotides match TRBD2. Germline-derived CDR1 and CDR2 are MNHEY and SMNVEV (reference sequence). CDR3 length equals 15 residues. V trimming: 0 bases; J trimming: 6 bases; junction bases outside the gene matches: 4. For the CDR3, the DNA is TGTGCCAGCAGTTTATCCATAGCGGGAGGGTTCGAGCAGTACTTC. It codes for CASSLSIAGGFEQYF.

The chain carries TRBV11-2 and TRBJ2-7, with TRBD1 matching 9 bases. The CDR3 is 14 residues long. J was trimmed by 4 bases and V by 3 bases; bases with no gene match: 4. From germline, CDR1 is SGHAT and CDR2 FQNNGV. The CDR3 region is CASSFTDRGYEQYF. CDR3 nucleotide sequence: TGTGCCAGCAGCTTTACTGACAGGGGGTACGAGCAGTACTTC.

The CDR3 region is CASSLGGTGGNNEQFF. Written as DNA, the CDR3 is TGTGCCAGCAGCTTAGGCGGAACGGGCGGGAACAATGAGCAGTTCTTC. This rearrangement joins TRBV7-2 to TRBJ2-1; the D gene is possibly TRBD2 (6 bases). V was shortened by 1 base and J by 5 bases, with 15 bases between the two germline ends. The V gene's germline CDR1 is SGHTA and CDR2 FQGNSA. This CDR3 region has 16 residues.

This clone was detected a few times. V is TRBV25-1 and J is TRBJ2-7, with D possibly being TRBD1 (5 bases). The germline CDR1 and CDR2 sequences are MGHDK and SYGVNS. Deletions cut 10 bases from V and 9 bases from J, with 16 bases between. The CDR3 is 11 amino acids. The CDR3 sequence is CATRGPGMQYF. The CDR3 DNA follows: TGTGCCACAAGGGGCCCAGGAATGCAGTACTTC.

The genes are TRBV11-2 and TRBJ2-3; D gene uncertain. The CDR3 runs 13 residues. From germline, CDR1 is SGHAT and CDR2 FQNNGV. Trimming took 10 bases from V and 0 from J, leaving 11 bases between them. Here the CDR3 reads CATETTSTDTQYF. The CDR3 DNA reads TGTGCCACCGAGACAACAAGCACAGATACGCAGTATTTT.

The J gene is TRBJ2-1, the V gene TRBV5-6, with TRBD2 as a possible D gene (6 bases). The CDR3 runs to 13 residues. With 1 base removed from V and 10 bases from J, the gap between germline ends came to 12 bases. Germline V gene lookup returns CDR1 SGHDT and CDR2 YYEEEE. The CDR3 coding sequence is TGTGCCAGCAGCTTGCCCCAGAGCGGGGAGCAGTTCTTC. This translates into CASSLPQSGEQFF.

This chain joins TRBV4-3 and TRBJ2-2; TRBD2 matches 7 bases. The V and J ends lost 1 base and 2 bases, in that order; junction bases with no gene match: 4. CDR1 LGHNA and CDR2 YSLEER come from the germline V gene. The CDR3 length is 16 residues. The CDR3 nucleotides are TGCGCCAGCAGCCAAGGGGCGGGGGAAAACACCGGGGAGCTGTTTTTT. This codes for CASSQGAGENTGELFF.

The V and J genes are TRBV7-6 and TRBJ2-5; TRBD2 aligns across 8 bases. Germline assignment: CDR1 SGHVS and CDR2 FNYEAQ. The CDR3 totals 14 residues. J was trimmed by 5 bases and V by 3 bases; bases with no gene match: 5. In nucleotides, the CDR3 is TGTGCCAGCAGCTTTCGGGGGGGCGGTGAGACCCAGTACTTC. Translation gives CASSFRGGGETQYF.

The chain carries TRBV28 and TRBJ1-5; 7 bases agree with TRBD1. The CDR3 extends over 14 amino acids. Trimming removed 6 bases from V and 0 bases from J; junction bases left unmatched: 2. Germline CDR1 MDHEN, CDR2 SYDVKM. CDR3 loop: CASREGASNQPQHF. Written as DNA, the CDR3 is TGTGCCAGCAGGGAGGGGGCTAGCAATCAGCCCCAGCATTTT.

Only one count was recorded for this clone. The V call is TRBV5-4, the J call TRBJ2-7; 9 nucleotides line up with TRBD2. Germline CDR1 reads SGHNT; CDR2 reads YYREEE (reference sequence). Trimming cost V 0 bases and J 2 bases; bases outside gene matches: 3. The CDR3 consists of 15 residues. CDR3 residues: CASSLGLAEAYEQYF. In nucleotides, the CDR3 is TGTGCCAGCAGCTTGGGACTAGCGGAGGCCTACGAGCAGTACTTC.

This clone turned up a few times. The chain employs TRBV4-3 and TRBJ1-3, with 8 bases that match TRBD1. The V gene end was trimmed by 1 base and the J gene end by 9 bases; junction bases not matched to a gene: 14. Germline V gene data show CDR1 as LGHNA and CDR2 as YSLEER. This CDR3 contains 17 residues. CDR3 amino acids: CASSQVSGRGLLSTIYF. CDR3 sequence (DNA): TGCGCCAGCAGCCAAGTTTCGGGCAGGGGGCTTCTTAGCACCATATATTTT.

V usage is TRBV7-2 and J usage is TRBJ2-2, with TRBD2 identical over 13 bases. Germline V gene sequence: CDR1 SGHTA, CDR2 FQGNSA. This CDR3 has 16 amino acids. The V and J ends lost 5 bases and 4 bases, in that order; junction bases with no gene match: 4. The DNA of the CDR3 is TGTGCCAGCAGCCTACGGACTAGCGGGAGCACCGGGGAGCTGTTTTTT. Protein sequence: CASSLRTSGSTGELFF.

V gene TRBV6-6 combines with J gene TRBJ2-1, with 8 positions matching TRBD2. Looked up from germline, CDR1 is MNHNY and CDR2 is SVGAGI (reference sequence). V gave up 3 bases and J gave up 2 bases; unmatched junction bases: 6. The CDR3 has 16 amino acids. The CDR3 loop reads CASSYRTSSTYNEQFF. DNA for the CDR3: TGTGCCAGCAGTTATCGGACTAGCTCAACCTACAATGAGCAGTTCTTC.

The rearrangement joins TRBV11-2 to TRBJ2-2; maybe TRBD2 (5 bases). The CDR3 length is 15 residues. The germline V gene encodes CDR1 SGHAT and CDR2 FQNNGV. V lost 3 bases to trimming and J lost 3 bases, with 11 bases between them. This CDR3 reads CASSFSAGYTGELFF. In DNA, the CDR3 is TGTGCCAGCAGCTTTAGTGCGGGCTACACCGGGGAGCTGTTTTTT.

This CDR3 is CASSQRVRVRGANVLTF. CDR3 nucleotide sequence: TGTGCCAGCAGCCAAAGGGTGCGGGTAAGAGGGGCCAACGTCCTGACTTTC. The chain uses TRBV11-2 and TRBJ2-6, with D perhaps TRBD2 (5 bases). The CDR3 is made up of 17 amino acids. Germline V CDR1 and CDR2: SGHAT, FQNNGV. Trimming cost V 5 bases and J 4 bases, with 18 bases left between them.

The CDR3, as DNA: TGTGCCAGCAGCTCCATGGGCCTAAGCACAGATACGCAGTATTTT. It encodes CASSSMGLSTDTQYF. V usage is TRBV7-3 and J usage is TRBJ2-3; the D is unclear. CDR1 and CDR2 (germline): SGHTA, FQGTGA. V lost 4 bases and J lost 0, with 11 bases in between. The CDR3 spans 15 residues.

The gene calls are TRBV19 and TRBJ2-3; tentatively, D is TRBD1 (6 bases). This CDR3 has 13 residues. V lost 5 bases to trimming and J lost 2 bases, with 8 bases between them. In germline, CDR1 is LNHDA, CDR2 SQIVND (reference sequence). The CDR3 region is CASSQGFTDTQYF. The CDR3 DNA reads as TGTGCCAGTAGTCAGGGGTTCACAGATACGCAGTATTTT.

CDR3: CASSQDPGQGTYEQYF. CDR3 DNA: TGCGCCAGCAGCCAAGATCCCGGGCAGGGCACCTACGAGCAGTACTTC. V usage is TRBV4-3 and J usage is TRBJ2-7; tentatively, D is TRBD1 (5 bases). Trimming cost V 0 bases and J 2 bases, with 14 bases left between them. CDR1 LGHNA and CDR2 YSLEER come from the germline V gene. The CDR3 length is 16 residues.

This clone was picked up a small number of times. This chain joins TRBV27 and TRBJ2-7; possible D gene TRBD2, 6 bases. Per the germline V gene, CDR1 is MNHEY and CDR2 is SMNVEV (reference sequence). The ends were cut back, 4 bases at V and 2 bases at J, with 18 bases in the middle. The CDR3 runs 16 residues. The CDR3 DNA sequence: TGTGCCAGCAGTTCAGCCGAAGGGACTCCTACCTACGAGCAGTACTTC. Residues: CASSSAEGTPTYEQYF.

The J gene is TRBJ2-7, the V gene TRBV7-8; 8 bases match TRBD1. Germline V lookup: CDR1 SGHVS, CDR2 FQNEAQ. V dropped 4 bases and J dropped 0; count of bases not matched to a gene: 2. This CDR3 has 14 amino acids. The CDR3 nucleotides read TGTGCCAGCAGCTCTACAGGGGGCTCCTACGAGCAGTACTTC. This translates into CASSSTGGSYEQYF.

The J gene is TRBJ2-1, the V gene TRBV10-3; possibly TRBD2 for D (6 bases). V dropped 8 bases and J dropped 8 bases, with 34 bases sitting between them. Germline V gives CDR1 ENHRY, CDR2 SYGVKD. The CDR3 extends over 19 amino acids. This CDR3 is CAIGVPGTAGTSLWDEQFF. The CDR3 bases are TGTGCCATCGGCGTACCCGGGACCGCCGGGACTTCCCTTTGGGATGAGCAGTTCTTC.

The rearrangement uses TRBV5-6 and TRBJ2-1, with 9 bases that match TRBD1. Germline CDR1 and CDR2: SGHDT and YYEEEE. J lost 2 bases, V lost 0 bases, and 3 bases had no gene match. This CDR3 is 16 amino acids long. In nucleotides, the CDR3 is TGTGCCAGCAGCTTGGCGACAGGGGGACCCTACAATGAGCAGTTCTTC. This translates into CASSLATGGPYNEQFF.

The V call is TRBV6-5, the J call TRBJ1-2; 8 nucleotides line up with TRBD1. The CDR3 consists of 15 residues. V dropped 5 bases and J dropped 7; count of bases not matched to a gene: 12. The germline CDR1 and CDR2 sequences are MNHEY and SVGAGI. The CDR3 protein is CASSPTPGGGFGYTF. The CDR3 bases are TGTGCCAGCAGTCCCACACCAGGGGGCGGGTTTGGCTACACCTTC.

The chain carries TRBV2 and TRBJ2-5, with TRBD2 matching over 11 bases. This CDR3 comprises 15 residues. The germline V gene has CDR1 SNHLY and CDR2 FYNNEI. V lost 7 bases to trimming and J lost 4 bases; unmatched junction nucleotides: 8. The DNA of the CDR3 is TGTGCCAGCAACATCCGGCTAGCGGGGGGAGAGACCCAGTACTTC. Its protein is CASNIRLAGGETQYF. The whole variable domain, remainder taken from reference TRBV2 and TRBJ2-5, is EPEVTQTPSHQVTQMGQEVILRCVPISNHLYFYWYRQILGQKVEFLVSFYNNEISEKSEIFDDQFSVERPDGSNFTLKIRSTKLEDSAMYFCASNIRLAGGETQYFGPGTRLLVL.

The chain employs TRBV28 and TRBJ1-3; weak D call: TRBD1 (5 bases). Trimming stripped 2 bases from V and 4 bases from J, with 9 bases between. Germline lookup yields CDR1 MDHEN and CDR2 SYDVKM. This CDR3 contains 14 residues. This chain's CDR3 is CASSLKAGGNTIYF. DNA for the CDR3: TGTGCCAGCAGTTTAAAGGCAGGGGGAAACACCATATATTTT.

The rearrangement uses TRBV19 and TRBJ2-4, with 7 bases identical to TRBD2. The CDR3 spans 13 residues. Looked up from germline, CDR1 is LNHDA and CDR2 is SQIVND (reference sequence). Trimming at V came to 5 bases and at J to 6 bases, leaving 4 bases not matched to a gene. Here the CDR3 reads CASSHPGGNIQYF. The CDR3 nucleotides read TGTGCCAGTAGTCACCCGGGGGGAAACATTCAGTACTTC.